The TCR beta chain under discussion was sequenced for a study of shared T cell receptors in the human thymus. Generated by immunoSEQ multiplex PCR, the TCRdb table keeps only in-frame clones and is missing some. The table shows under 700,000 clones, with roughly 74% occurring only once. The V segment lost 0 bases and the J segment 4 bases; nucleotides outside the gene matches: 14. This CDR3 has 20 residues. The germline gives CDR1 LGHNT, CDR2 FRNRAP. These data are also associated with another study on human thymus T cells. Per that study: All donors were healthy Finnish infants who were undergoing corrective surgery to treat congenital heart defects.

The receptor comes from a boy younger than two with a congenital heart defect. The chain uses TRBV12-5 and TRBJ2-6; 8 bases line up with TRBD1. Sequenced: thymocytes. The CDR3 loop is CASGLVYKDRDLYGANVLTF. DNA of the CDR3: TGTGCTAGTGGTTTGGTATATAAGGACAGGGACCTATACGGGGCCAACGTCCTGACTTTC.